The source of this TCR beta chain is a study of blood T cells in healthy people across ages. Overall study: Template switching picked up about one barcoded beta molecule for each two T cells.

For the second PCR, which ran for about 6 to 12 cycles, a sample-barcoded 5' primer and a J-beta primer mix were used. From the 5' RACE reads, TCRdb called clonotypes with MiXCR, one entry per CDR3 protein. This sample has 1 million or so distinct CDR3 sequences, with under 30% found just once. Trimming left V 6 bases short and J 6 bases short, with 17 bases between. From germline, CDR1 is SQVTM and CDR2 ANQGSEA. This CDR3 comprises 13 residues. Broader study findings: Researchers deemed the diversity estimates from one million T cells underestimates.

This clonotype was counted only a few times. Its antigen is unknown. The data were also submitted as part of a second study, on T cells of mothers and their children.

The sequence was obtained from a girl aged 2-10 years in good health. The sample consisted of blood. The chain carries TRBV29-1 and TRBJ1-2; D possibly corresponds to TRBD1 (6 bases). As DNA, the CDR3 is TGCAGCGTCGAACTGCCACAGGGCGATGGCTACACCTTC. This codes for CSVELPQGDGYTF.